The next 8 T cell receptor beta chains were all read from a single sample in a study of blood T cell repertoires in COVID-19. Here immunoSEQ multiplex PCR was the method, and the copy in TCRdb shows in-frame clones only, minus some. The repertoire holds around 200,000 clones, with more than 65% as singletons. Sequenced input: peripheral blood. These receptors were taken from a human donor with acute or convalescent COVID-19. The donor label of this sample is uncertain.

The V call is TRBV11-2, the J call TRBJ1-2; perhaps TRBD1 as D (5 bases). V gave up 4 bases and J gave up 7 bases, with 13 bases separating them. The CDR3 has 13 residues. Germline loops: CDR1 SGHAT, CDR2 FQNNGV. As DNA, the CDR3 is TGTGCCAGCAGCTCGACACAGGTACCTGGCTACACCTTC. It translates to CASSSTQVPGYTF. Together with reference TRBV11-2 and TRBJ1-2, the CDR3 gives the full variable domain: EAGVAQSPRYKIIEKRQSVAFWCNPISGHATLYWYQQILGQGPKLLIQFQNNGVVDDSQLPKDRFSAERLKGVDSTLKIQPAKLEDSAVYLCASSSTQVPGYTFGSGTRLTVV.

This chain joins TRBV18 and TRBJ1-1; TRBD1 aligns across 9 bases. Germline loops: CDR1 KGHSH, CDR2 LQKENI. J lost 6 bases, V lost 6 bases, and 11 bases had no gene match. This CDR3 region has 15 residues. The CDR3 loop reads CASSPGTGMLAEAFF. Here the CDR3 DNA reads TGTGCCAGCTCCCCCGGGACAGGGATGCTGGCTGAAGCTTTCTTT.

The J gene is TRBJ2-6, the V gene TRBV7-9; maybe TRBD1 (6 bases). Germline V gene sequence: CDR1 SEHNR, CDR2 FQNEAQ (reference sequence). V lost 7 bases and J lost 4, with 11 bases in between. This CDR3 comprises 14 residues. CDR3 region: CASNTGSGANVLTF. The CDR3 DNA reads as TGTGCCAGCAACACAGGGTCAGGGGCCAACGTCCTGACTTTC.

The chain joins TRBV6-5 to TRBJ1-2; 11 bases line up with TRBD1. Germline assignment: CDR1 MNHEY and CDR2 SVGAGI. The V segment lost 7 bases and the J segment 6 bases; nucleotides outside the gene matches: 7. CDR3 length: 14 residues. CDR3 residues: CASTPGQGGHGYTF. The CDR3 bases are TGTGCCAGCACCCCGGGACAGGGGGGACATGGCTACACCTTC.

CDR3 sequence: CASGLGTGETETQYF. CDR3 nucleotide sequence: TGTGCCAGCGGTTTGGGGACAGGGGAGACGGAGACCCAGTACTTC. The rearrangement links TRBV11-1 to TRBJ2-5, with 10 nucleotides matching TRBD1. Germline CDR1 SGHAT, CDR2 FQDESV (reference sequence). Trimming at V came to 8 bases and at J to 5 bases, leaving 11 bases not matched to a gene. The CDR3 is 15 residues long.

The genes are TRBV6-5 and TRBJ2-1; 7 nucleotides agree with TRBD2. Germline-derived CDR1 and CDR2 are MNHEY and SVGAGI. CDR3 length: 15 amino acids. V dropped 7 bases and J dropped 0; count of bases not matched to a gene: 6. CDR3 region: CASTTRGSSYNEQFF. The CDR3 DNA reads as TGTGCCAGCACAACGCGGGGGAGCTCCTACAATGAGCAGTTCTTC.

The chain recombines TRBV18 with TRBJ2-7, with D possibly being TRBD2 (6 bases). This CDR3 comprises 15 residues. The ends were cut back, 6 bases at V and 5 bases at J, with 20 bases in the middle. The V gene's germline CDR1 is KGHSH and CDR2 LQKENI. Here the CDR3 reads CASSRRDSPSDEQYF. CDR3 nucleotides: TGTGCCAGCTCCCGCAGGGACTCCCCGAGCGACGAGCAGTACTTC.

The gene calls are TRBV30 and TRBJ1-4; no clear D gene. The length of the CDR3 is 16 residues. Trimming cost V 5 bases and J 7 bases, with 23 bases left between them. Germline V lookup: CDR1 GTSNPN, CDR2 SVGIG (reference sequence). In DNA form, the CDR3 reads TGTGCCTGGGGCGTAGGTGGGAGTACAGACCCTGAAAAACTGTTTTTT. Amino acids: CAWGVGGSTDPEKLFF.